Shown below are 14 T cell receptor beta chains from a single sample sequenced in a study of post-analysis software for immune sequencing data. Antigens of these TCRs are unknown. Incorporated into the TCR beta cDNA libraries were unique molecular identifiers, which served to reduce PCR and sequencing biases. TCRdb fed the PCR reads into MiXCR, producing one record per CDR3 protein. The repertoire holds 750,000 to 900,000 distinct CDR3 sequences, with about 45% as singletons. Study-wide results and limits: A few TRBV segments occurring more often in patients than controls included TRBV5-6, TRBV5-1 and TRBV20-1.

The sequenced material came from blood. Receptor source: a girl between 10 and 17 years old with multiple sclerosis.

The rearrangement uses TRBV5-1 and TRBJ1-1; D is unclear. CDR1 is SGHRS and CDR2 is YFSETQ in the germline V gene. The CDR3 consists of 13 residues. Trimming removed 3 bases from V and 3 bases from J, with 9 bases in between. CDR3 amino acids: CASSSVRDTEAFF. In DNA, the CDR3 is TGCGCCAGCAGCTCCGTAAGGGACACTGAAGCTTTCTTT.

This clonotype was counted a single time. The rearrangement joins TRBV20-1 to TRBJ2-1; D unresolved. Judging by the DNA end, TRBJ2-7 fits better; the J call may be wrong. The CDR3 extends over 13 amino acids. The germline CDR1 and CDR2 sequences are DFQATT and SNEGSKA (reference sequence). The CDR3 loop reads CSARRGETHEQYF. CDR3 DNA sequence: TGCAGTGCTAGAAGAGGAGAGACTCACGAGCAGTACTTC.

The V call is TRBV18, the J call TRBJ2-7; D is ambiguous. This CDR3 has 13 amino acids. The V and J ends lost 3 bases and 5 bases respectively, with 11 bases between them. Germline V CDR1 and CDR2: KGHSH, LQKENI. CDR3 nucleotide sequence: TGTGCCAGCTCACCGCGTCTAGAACACGAGCAGTACTTC. As protein: CASSPRLEHEQYF.

The CDR3 loop reads CASSLSPDYNTDTQYF. CDR3 in DNA: TGTGCCAGCAGCTTATCCCCGGACTACAACACAGATACGCAGTATTTT. V usage is TRBV7-6 and J usage is TRBJ2-3, with D perhaps matching TRBD2 (6 bases). Germline V gene data show CDR1 as SGHVS and CDR2 as FNYEAQ. Trimming removed 2 bases from V and 2 bases from J, with 14 bases in between. The CDR3 covers 16 residues.

The chain couples TRBV12-3 or TRBV12-4 to TRBJ2-5, with D maybe TRBD1 (6 bases). The CDR3 has 15 residues. V was shortened by 0 bases and J by 3 bases, with 11 bases between the two germline ends. CDR3 DNA sequence: TGTGCCAGCAGTTTAGCCCCACAGGGCGAAGAGACCCAGTACTTC. It is translated as CASSLAPQGEETQYF.

The rearrangement joins TRBV12-3 or TRBV12-4 to TRBJ2-7, with 10 positions matching TRBD2. The CDR3 is 13 residues long. V lost 6 bases and J lost 6; bases outside the gene matches: 5. CDR3 loop: CASRSSGGPEQYF. DNA of the CDR3: TGTGCCAGCAGATCTAGCGGGGGCCCCGAGCAGTACTTC.

This clonotype was counted between two and nine times. In DNA form, the CDR3 reads TGTGCCAGCAGCGATCCGACACGGCAAGAGACCCAGTACTTC. Its protein is CASSDPTRQETQYF. V is TRBV2 and J is TRBJ2-5; D is unresolved. CDR1 is SNHLY and CDR2 is FYNNEI in the germline V gene. The CDR3 contains 14 residues. With 6 bases removed from V and 2 bases from J, the gap between germline ends came to 13 bases.

The chain is built from TRBV20-1 and TRBJ2-5; tentatively, D is TRBD1 (6 bases). The CDR3 totals 13 residues. The germline gives CDR1 DFQATT, CDR2 SNEGSKA (reference sequence). With 3 bases removed from V and 3 bases from J, the gap between germline ends came to 11 bases. The CDR3 protein is CSARRTEKETQYF. The CDR3 coding sequence is TGCAGTGCTAGGCGGACAGAAAAAGAGACCCAGTACTTC.

This clonotype was counted a few times. The chain couples TRBV28 to TRBJ2-4; D is ambiguous. Trimming removed 7 bases from V and 0 bases from J, with 16 bases in between. CDR1 MDHEN and CDR2 SYDVKM come from the germline V gene. The length of the CDR3 is 16 residues. The CDR3 region has the DNA TGTGCCAGCACAAAGACGAGTCATTTAGCCAAAAACATTCAGTACTTC. Translated: CASTKTSHLAKNIQYF.

This chain connects TRBV6-6 to TRBJ1-5; no definite D call. Germline V gene sequence: CDR1 MNHNY, CDR2 SVGAGI (reference sequence). The CDR3 is 13 residues long. V lost 2 bases, J lost 7 bases, and 9 bases lay in between. CDR3 amino acids: CASSYGQEQPQHF. The DNA of the CDR3 is TGTGCCAGCAGTTACGGTCAGGAGCAGCCCCAGCATTTT.

This rearrangement joins TRBV20-1 to TRBJ1-2; perhaps TRBD1 as D (6 bases). The CDR3 consists of 15 residues. The germline CDR1 and CDR2 sequences are DFQATT and SNEGSKA (reference sequence). Trimming pared 0 bases from V and 3 bases from J, leaving 14 bases between. CDR3 coding DNA: TGCAGTGCTAGAGATGGGGGAGGGGGGTACTATGGCTACACCTTC. This translates into CSARDGGGGYYGYTF.

The sample holds a few counts of this clonotype. This chain connects TRBV5-1 to TRBJ2-1, with a possible D match to TRBD1 (8 bases). V was clipped by 0 bases and J by 2 bases, with 18 bases between them. Germline V CDR1 and CDR2: SGHRS, YFSETQ. The length of the CDR3 is 18 residues. The CDR3 is CASSLVGGQGGTYNEQFF. The CDR3 DNA reads as TGCGCCAGCAGCTTGGTCGGTGGACAGGGAGGGACCTACAATGAGCAGTTCTTC.

Regarding this clonotype: This may arise from a read error, as a much more abundant clone is one base away. This chain links TRBV7-2 with TRBJ2-7, with TRBD2 as a possible D gene (5 bases). The J call may not be correct, given that the DNA end is closer to TRBJ2-1. Germline V CDR1 and CDR2: SGHTA, FQGNSA. The CDR3 totals 17 residues. Here the CDR3 DNA reads TGTGCCAGCAGCTTAGTCCCTAGCAGGAGGTCATCAGGCGAGCAGTTCTTC. This gives the protein CASSLVPSRRSSGEQFF.

The gene calls are TRBV29-1 and TRBJ1-5; 8 bases line up with TRBD1. This CDR3 region has 14 residues. Trimming cost V 6 bases and J 1 base; bases outside gene matches: 5. CDR1 is SQVTM, CDR2 ANQGSEA, per germline. The CDR3 nucleotides are TGCAGCGTCAAGACAGGGGAGAGCAATCAGCCCCAGCATTTT. Translating gives CSVKTGESNQPQHF.